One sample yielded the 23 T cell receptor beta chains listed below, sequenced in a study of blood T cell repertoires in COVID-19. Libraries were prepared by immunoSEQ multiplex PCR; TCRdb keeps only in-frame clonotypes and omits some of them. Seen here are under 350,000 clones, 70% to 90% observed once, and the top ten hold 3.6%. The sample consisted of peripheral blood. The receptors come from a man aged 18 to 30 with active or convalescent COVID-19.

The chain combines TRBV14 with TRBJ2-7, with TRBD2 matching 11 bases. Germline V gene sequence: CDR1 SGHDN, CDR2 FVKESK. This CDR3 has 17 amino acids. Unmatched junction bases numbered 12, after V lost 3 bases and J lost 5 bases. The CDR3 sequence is CASSHIVDSGGAHEQYF. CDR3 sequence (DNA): TGTGCCAGCAGCCATATTGTCGATAGCGGGGGGGCCCACGAGCAGTACTTC.

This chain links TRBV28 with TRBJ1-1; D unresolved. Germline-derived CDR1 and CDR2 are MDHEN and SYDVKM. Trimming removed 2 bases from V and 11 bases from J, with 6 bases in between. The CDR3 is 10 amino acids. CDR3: CASSLTRAFF. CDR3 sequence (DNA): TGTGCCAGCAGTTTAACGAGGGCTTTCTTT.

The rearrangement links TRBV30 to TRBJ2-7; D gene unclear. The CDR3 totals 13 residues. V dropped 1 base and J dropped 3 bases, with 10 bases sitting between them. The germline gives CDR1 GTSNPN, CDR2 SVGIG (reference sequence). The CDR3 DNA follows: TGTGCCTGGAGTGGAGTCTTCGGCTACGAGCAGTACTTC. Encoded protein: CAWSGVFGYEQYF.

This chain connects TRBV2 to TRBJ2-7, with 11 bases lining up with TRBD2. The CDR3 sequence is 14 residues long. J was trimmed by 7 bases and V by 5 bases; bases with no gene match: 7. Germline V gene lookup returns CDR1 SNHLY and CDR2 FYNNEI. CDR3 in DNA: TGTGCCAGCAGTTTCGGACTAGCGGGTCGGGAGCAGTACTTC. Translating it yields CASSFGLAGREQYF.

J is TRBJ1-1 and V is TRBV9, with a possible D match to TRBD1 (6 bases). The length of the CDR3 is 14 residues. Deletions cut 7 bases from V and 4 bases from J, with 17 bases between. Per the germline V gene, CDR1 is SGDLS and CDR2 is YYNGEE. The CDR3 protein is CASGPGGRITEAFF. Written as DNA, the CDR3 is TGTGCCAGCGGCCCCGGGGGGCGGATCACTGAAGCTTTCTTT.

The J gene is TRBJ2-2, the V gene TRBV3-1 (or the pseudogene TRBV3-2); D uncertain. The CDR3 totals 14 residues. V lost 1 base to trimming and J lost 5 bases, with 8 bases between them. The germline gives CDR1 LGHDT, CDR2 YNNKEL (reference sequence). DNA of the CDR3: TGTGCCAGCAGCCAAGGTCGGGTTACCGGGGAGCTGTTTTTT. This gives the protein CASSQGRVTGELFF.

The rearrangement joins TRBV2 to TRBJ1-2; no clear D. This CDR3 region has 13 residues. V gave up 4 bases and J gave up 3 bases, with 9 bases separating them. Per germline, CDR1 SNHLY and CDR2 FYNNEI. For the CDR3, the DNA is TGTGCCAGCAGTGGTAGAACCTACTATGGCTACACCTTC. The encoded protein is CASSGRTYYGYTF.

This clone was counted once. DNA of the CDR3: TGTGCCAGCAGCGTCTCTGACTCCATTGCCTACGAGCAGTACTTC. This sequence encodes CASSVSDSIAYEQYF. V is TRBV9 and J is TRBJ2-7; D gene ambiguous. The germline gives CDR1 SGDLS, CDR2 YYNGEE. The CDR3 extends over 15 amino acids. V lost 2 bases to trimming and J lost 2 bases, with 14 bases between them.

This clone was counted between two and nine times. The CDR3, as DNA: TGTGCCAGCAGGGTAGGAGGGGGGGCCTTAGATACGCAGTATTTT. It translates to CASRVGGGALDTQYF. This chain uses TRBV5-4 with TRBJ2-3; D might be TRBD2 (7 bases). The ends were cut back, 5 bases at V and 5 bases at J, with 18 bases in the middle. CDR3 size: 15 residues. Germline V CDR1 and CDR2: SGHNT, YYREEE (reference sequence).

Written as DNA, the CDR3 is TGTGCCAGTAGAGGACAGGGGAAGGAGACCCAGTACTTC. Translated, it gives CASRGQGKETQYF. The V gene is TRBV19, the J gene TRBJ2-5, with 9 bases that match TRBD1. V gave up 6 bases and J gave up 5 bases; unmatched junction bases: 4. The CDR3 contains 13 residues. Germline assignment: CDR1 LNHDA and CDR2 SQIVND (reference sequence).

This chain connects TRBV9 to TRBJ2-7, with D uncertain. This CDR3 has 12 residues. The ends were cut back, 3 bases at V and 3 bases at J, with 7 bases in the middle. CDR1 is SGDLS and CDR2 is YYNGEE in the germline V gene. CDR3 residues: CASSGTGYEQYF. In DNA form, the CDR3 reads TGTGCCAGCAGCGGCACCGGCTACGAGCAGTACTTC.

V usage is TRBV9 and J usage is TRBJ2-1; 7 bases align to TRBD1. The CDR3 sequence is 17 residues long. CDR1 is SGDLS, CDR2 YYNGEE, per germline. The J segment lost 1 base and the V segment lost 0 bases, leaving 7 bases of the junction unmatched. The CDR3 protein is CASSVAGQTLSYNEQFF. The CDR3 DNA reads TGTGCCAGCAGCGTAGCGGGACAGACCCTTTCCTACAATGAGCAGTTCTTC.

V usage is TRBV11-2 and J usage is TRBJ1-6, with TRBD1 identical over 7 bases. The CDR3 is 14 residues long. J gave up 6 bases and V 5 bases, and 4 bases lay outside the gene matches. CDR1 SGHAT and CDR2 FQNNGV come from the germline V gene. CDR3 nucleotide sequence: TGTGCCAGCAGCACCGGGACAGCTAATTCACCCCTCCACTTT. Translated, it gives CASSTGTANSPLHF.

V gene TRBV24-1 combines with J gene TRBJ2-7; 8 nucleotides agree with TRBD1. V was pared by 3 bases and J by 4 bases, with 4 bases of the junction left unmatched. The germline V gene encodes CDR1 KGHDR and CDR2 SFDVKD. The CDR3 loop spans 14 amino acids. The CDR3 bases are TGTGCCACCAGTGATCCCGACAGGGGATACGAGCAGTACTTC. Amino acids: CATSDPDRGYEQYF.

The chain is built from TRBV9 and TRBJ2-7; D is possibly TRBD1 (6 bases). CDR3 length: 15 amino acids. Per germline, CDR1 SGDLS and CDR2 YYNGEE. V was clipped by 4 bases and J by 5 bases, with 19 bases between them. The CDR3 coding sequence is TGTGCCAGCAGCTGGACAGTCTCACCCCAGGACGAGCAGTACTTC. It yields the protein CASSWTVSPQDEQYF.

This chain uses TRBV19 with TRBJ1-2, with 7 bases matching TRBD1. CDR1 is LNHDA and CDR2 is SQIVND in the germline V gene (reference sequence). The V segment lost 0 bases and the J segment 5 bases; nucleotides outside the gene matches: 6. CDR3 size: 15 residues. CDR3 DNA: TGTGCCAGTAGTATAGAGGAGGGGGCAGGATATGGCTACACCTTC. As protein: CASSIEEGAGYGYTF.

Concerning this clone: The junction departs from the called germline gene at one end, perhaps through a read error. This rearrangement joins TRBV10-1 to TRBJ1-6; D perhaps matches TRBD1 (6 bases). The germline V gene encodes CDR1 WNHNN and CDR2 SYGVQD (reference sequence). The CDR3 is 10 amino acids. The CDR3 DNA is TGCGCCAGCAGCCAGGGACAAGCCATTTTC. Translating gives CASSQGQAIF.

CDR3 protein: CASSLEGMDEQFF. The CDR3 region has the DNA TGTGCCAGCAGCTTGGAGGGGATGGATGAGCAGTTCTTC. The rearrangement links TRBV5-6 to TRBJ2-1, with D perhaps matching TRBD1 (5 bases). V was pared by 0 bases and J by 8 bases, with 9 bases between. Germline V gives CDR1 SGHDT, CDR2 YYEEEE. The length of the CDR3 is 13 residues.

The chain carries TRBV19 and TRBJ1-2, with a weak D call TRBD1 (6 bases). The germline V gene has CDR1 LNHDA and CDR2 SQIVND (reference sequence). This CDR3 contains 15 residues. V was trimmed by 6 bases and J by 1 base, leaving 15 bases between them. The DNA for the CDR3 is TGTGCCAGTAGGACACAGGGTCTAGTTAACTATGGCTACACCTTC. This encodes CASRTQGLVNYGYTF.

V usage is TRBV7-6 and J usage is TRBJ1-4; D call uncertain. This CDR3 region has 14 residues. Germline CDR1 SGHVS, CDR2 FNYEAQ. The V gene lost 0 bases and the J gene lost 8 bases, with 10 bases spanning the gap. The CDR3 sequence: CASSLAPGVEKLFF. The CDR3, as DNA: TGTGCCAGCAGCTTAGCGCCCGGGGTCGAAAAACTGTTTTTT.

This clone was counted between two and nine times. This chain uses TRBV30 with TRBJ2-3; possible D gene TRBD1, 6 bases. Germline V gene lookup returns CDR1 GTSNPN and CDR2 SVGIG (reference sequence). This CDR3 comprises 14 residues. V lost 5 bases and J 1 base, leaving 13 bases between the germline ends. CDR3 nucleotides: TGTGCCTGGGTACAGGGTAGCGGCACAGATACGCAGTATTTT. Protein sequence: CAWVQGSGTDTQYF.

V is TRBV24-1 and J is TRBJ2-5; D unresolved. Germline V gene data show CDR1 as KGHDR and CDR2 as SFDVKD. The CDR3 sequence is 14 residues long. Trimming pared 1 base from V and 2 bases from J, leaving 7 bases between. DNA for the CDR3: TGTGCCACCAGTGATTTCCCCCCACAAGAGACCCAGTACTTC. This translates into CATSDFPPQETQYF.

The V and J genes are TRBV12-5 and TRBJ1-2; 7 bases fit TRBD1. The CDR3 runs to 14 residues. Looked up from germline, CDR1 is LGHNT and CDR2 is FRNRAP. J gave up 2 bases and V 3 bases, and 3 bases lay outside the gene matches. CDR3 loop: CASGFETGNYGYTF. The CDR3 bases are TGTGCTAGTGGTTTTGAGACAGGGAACTATGGCTACACCTTC.